The clone carrying this TCR beta chain was detected ten times or more. Time point meaning: longitudinal time-point 3. The source of the sample is a study of neurological immune-mediated disorders. The cDNA was generated through 5'RACE incorporating 10-nucleotide random UMIs. TCRdb analysed the 5' RACE reads with MiXCR anew, one entry per CDR3 protein. The table has roughly 53,000 distinct CDR3 sequences, roughly 8.8% seen once. Germline CDR1 is SQVTM and CDR2 is ANQGSEA. This CDR3 comprises 11 residues. Deletions cut 7 bases from V and 11 bases from J, with 17 bases between. The J gene is TRBJ1-1, the V gene TRBV29-1, with a tentative D call TRBD1 (6 bases). The sample comprised PBMCs. This clonotype was obtained from a woman aged 40 to 49 in good health. CDR3 in DNA: TGCAGCGGCAGGGACACCGGGGGGGCTTTCTTT. Its protein is CSGRDTGGAFF.